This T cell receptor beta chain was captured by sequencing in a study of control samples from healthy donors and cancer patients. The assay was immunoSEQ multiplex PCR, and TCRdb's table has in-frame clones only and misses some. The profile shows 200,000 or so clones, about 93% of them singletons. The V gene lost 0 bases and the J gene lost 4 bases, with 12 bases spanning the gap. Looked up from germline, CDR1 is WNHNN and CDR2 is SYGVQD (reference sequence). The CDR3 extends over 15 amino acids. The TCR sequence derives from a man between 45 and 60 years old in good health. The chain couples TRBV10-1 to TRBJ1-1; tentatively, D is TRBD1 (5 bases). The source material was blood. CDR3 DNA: TGCGCCAGCAGTGAGTCCCCAGGGTGGGGCACTGAAGCTTTCTTT. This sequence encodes CASSESPGWGTEAFF.